These 9 T cell receptor beta chains share one sample of origin, sequenced in a study of Graves' ophthalmopathy and Graves' hyperthyroidism. RNA transcripts yielded amplified TCR beta CDR3 regions. In the first round, RT-PCR was carried out with HTBI primers, and a multiplex PCR formed the second round. TCRdb passed the multiplex PCR reads through MiXCR, listing each CDR3 protein once. The sample carries 400,000 or so distinct CDR3 sequences, 15% to 19% recorded once. The sequenced sample was peripheral blood. All receptors come from a woman aged 18-29 years with stable Graves' hyperthyroidism.

This clonotype was seen at least ten times. The rearrangement uses TRBV2 and TRBJ1-1, with D unresolved. In germline, CDR1 is SNHLY, CDR2 FYNNEI. The CDR3 loop spans 14 amino acids. V was clipped by 4 bases and J by 0 bases, with 9 bases between them. The CDR3 region is CASSVFTVNTEAFF. CDR3 bases: TGTGCCAGCAGTGTCTTTACAGTGAACACTGAAGCTTTCTTT.

This clonotype was picked up many times. The gene calls are TRBV12-3 or TRBV12-4 and TRBJ1-5; 7 bases fit TRBD1. The CDR3 has 14 residues. The J segment lost 4 bases and the V segment lost 6 bases, leaving 6 bases of the junction unmatched. The CDR3 loop is CASSQGTANQPQHF. The CDR3 nucleotides are TGTGCCAGCAGCCAAGGGACAGCAAATCAGCCCCAGCATTTT.

The rearrangement links TRBV20-1 to TRBJ1-2; 10 positions match TRBD1. Trimming removed 6 bases from V and 6 bases from J; junction bases left unmatched: 10. In germline, CDR1 is DFQATT, CDR2 SNEGSKA (reference sequence). CDR3 size: 14 residues. The CDR3 protein is CSALPTGGANGYTF. The CDR3 bases are TGCAGTGCCCTCCCGACAGGGGGCGCGAATGGCTACACCTTC.

V usage is TRBV29-1 and J usage is TRBJ1-2; no clear D gene. In germline, CDR1 is SQVTM, CDR2 ANQGSEA. Trimming took off 4 bases at V and 4 bases at J, with 13 bases between the two ends. CDR3 size: 13 residues. DNA for the CDR3: TGCAGCGTTGGGGGTCGGGCGGGCTATGGCTACACCTTC. This sequence encodes CSVGGRAGYGYTF.

The sample holds many counts of this clonotype. The rearrangement joins TRBV18 to TRBJ1-2, with D maybe TRBD1 (6 bases). Between the trimmed V and J ends, which lost 3 bases and 4 bases, there was a span of 15 bases. Germline V lookup: CDR1 KGHSH, CDR2 LQKENI. The CDR3 length is 15 residues. The CDR3 sequence: CASSPRIWTAYGYTF. The CDR3 coding sequence is TGTGCCAGCTCACCGCGCATATGGACAGCCTATGGCTACACCTTC.

This clonotype has ten or more counts. The V and J genes are TRBV2 and TRBJ1-2, with TRBD1 matching over 8 bases. The trim removed 5 bases at V and 3 bases at J, leaving 11 bases unmatched. CDR1 SNHLY and CDR2 FYNNEI come from the germline V gene. CDR3 size: 16 residues. The CDR3: CASSRLGQGVDYGYTF. CDR3 bases: TGTGCCAGCAGTCGACTCGGACAGGGAGTCGACTATGGCTACACCTTC.

There are many counts of this clonotype. V gene TRBV12-3 or TRBV12-4 combines with J gene TRBJ2-5; TRBD1 might be the D (6 bases). V was cut by 0 bases and J by 1 base, with 12 bases left in between. The CDR3 is 16 residues long. CDR3 coding DNA: TGTGCCAGCAGTTTAGCGCCTGGGACAATCCAAGAGACCCAGTACTTC. Protein sequence: CASSLAPGTIQETQYF.

This clonotype has at least ten counts. The chain is built from TRBV7-3 and TRBJ1-6, with TRBD1 as a possible D gene (5 bases). V lost 0 bases to trimming and J lost 9 bases, with 12 bases between them. This CDR3 region has 15 residues. The germline CDR1 and CDR2 sequences are SGHTA and FQGTGA. The CDR3 protein is CASSLTQGWSSPLHF. CDR3 sequence (DNA): TGTGCCAGCAGCTTAACTCAGGGTTGGAGTTCACCCCTCCACTTT.

This clonotype has only one observation. A much larger clone differs by one base, so this may be a read error. The chain combines TRBV25-1 with TRBJ2-7; 9 nucleotides align to TRBD1. Germline loops: CDR1 MGHDK, CDR2 SYGVNS. This CDR3 has 14 amino acids. The CDR3 DNA reads as TGTGTCAGCAGTGAAGAAACAGGGGGCGGCGAGCAGTACTTC. Its translation: CVSSEETGGGEQYF.